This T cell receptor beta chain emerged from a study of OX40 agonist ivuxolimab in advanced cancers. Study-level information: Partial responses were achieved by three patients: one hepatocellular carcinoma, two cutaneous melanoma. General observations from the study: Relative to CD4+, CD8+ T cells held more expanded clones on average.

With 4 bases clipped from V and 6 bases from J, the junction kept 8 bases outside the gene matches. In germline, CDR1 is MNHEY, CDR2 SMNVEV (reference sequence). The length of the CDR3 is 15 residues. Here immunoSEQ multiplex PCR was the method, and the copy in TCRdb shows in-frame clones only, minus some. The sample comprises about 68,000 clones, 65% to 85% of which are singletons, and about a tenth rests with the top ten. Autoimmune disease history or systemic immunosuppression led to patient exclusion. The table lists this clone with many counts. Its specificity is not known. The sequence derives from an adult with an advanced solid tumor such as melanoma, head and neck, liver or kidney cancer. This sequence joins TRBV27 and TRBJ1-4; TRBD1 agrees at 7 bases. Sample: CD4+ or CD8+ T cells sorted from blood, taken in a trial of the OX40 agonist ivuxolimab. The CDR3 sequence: CASSSWDRHHEKLFF. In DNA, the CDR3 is TGTGCCAGCAGTTCCTGGGACAGACATCATGAAAAACTGTTTTTT.